Detailed here is one TCR beta chain. Its target is unknown. The sample belongs to a study of cytomegalovirus exposure and HLA in healthy donors. Study-wide findings and caveats: The analysis excluded some indistinguishable V segments, including TRBV6-2 and TRBV6-3.

The PCR employed 60 Vbeta primers together with 13 Jbeta primers. Assay: immunoSEQ multiplex PCR; the TCRdb copy retains only in-frame clones and omits some. The data show 150,000 to 200,000 clones, with 82% seen just once and around 6% held by the top ten. This CDR3 comprises 16 residues. With V trimmed by 5 bases and J by 2 bases, 9 bases remained unmatched. From germline, CDR1 is SEHNR and CDR2 FQNEAQ (reference sequence). The source material was PBMCs. The V and J genes are TRBV7-9 and TRBJ2-3, with 8 bases identical to TRBD1. The sequence came from a woman in her forties or fifties in good health and CMV-seropositive. CDR3 DNA: TGTGCCAGCAGCCCCCGGGGCAGGGGGCACACAGATACGCAGTATTTT. This encodes CASSPRGRGHTDTQYF.